This T cell receptor beta chain derives from a study of shared clonotypes between healthy human individuals. The wider study: Plates per donor: three CD4 naive, three CD4 memory, two CD8 naive, one CD8 memory. Whole-study results and caveats: Larger estimated richness was generally seen in naive subsets than in memory subsets. Clonotype sharing among donors, it was expected, would be affected by sequencing depth.

TCRdb keeps only in-frame clones here, not all; method: immunoSEQ multiplex PCR. The table lists about 2,200,000 clones, about 93% of them singletons, with roughly 1.8% in the top ten. This clone was found once. Its antigen is undetermined. The CDR3 extends over 14 amino acids. In the naive CD8 group, cells lacked CD45RO and were positively selected for CCR7, so terminally differentiated effector memory CD45RA+ cells were left out. The clonotype originates from a man between 18 and 29 years old in good health. Some clones in this sample may be carry-over from other donors' samples. The V gene is TRBV12-1, the J gene TRBJ2-1; TRBD2, the table's D call, was not compared with the DNA. TRBV12-1 is described as a pseudogene. Sequenced material: naive CD8+ T cells from PBMCs. The CDR3 loop is CASSFSVKNGEQFF. The CDR3 DNA is TGTGCCAGCAGCTTTAGCGTCAAGAACGGTGAGCAGTTCTTC.